This T cell receptor beta chain was observed in a study of shared clonotypes between healthy human individuals. Each donor was a Caucasian adult residing in Nashville, Tennessee. The protocol was immunoSEQ multiplex PCR, while the TCRdb copy is restricted to in-frame clones and leaves out a portion. The data show about 520,000 clones, 81% seen once. This clone was found a few times. Its antigen is not identified. Trimming shortened V by 5 bases and J by 4 bases, and 8 bases separated the two germline ends. Germline-derived CDR1 and CDR2 are SGHAT and FQNNGV. The CDR3 loop spans 12 amino acids. Overall study findings and caveats: Clonotype sharing among donors was thought likely to change with sequencing depth. Represented diversity, genetic and exposure-history alike, was limited by few donors.

Specimen: PBMCs. The chain employs TRBV11-2 and TRBJ1-1; no definite D call. The TCR sequence derives from a woman between 40 and 55 years old in good health. Some clones in this sample may be carry-over from other donors' samples. CDR3 DNA sequence: TGTGCCAGCAGCCCCTCGATCACTGAAGCTTTCTTT. It specifies CASSPSITEAFF.